The 18 T cell receptor beta chains listed next were all sequenced from one sample in a study of CD8+CD57+ T cells in acquired aplastic anemia. Genomic DNA, the template, was used for profiling of the TCR beta VDJ and CDR3. TCRdb reprocessed the reads with MiXCR, giving one entry per CDR3 protein. Among 200,000 to 300,000 distinct CDR3 sequences listed, 47% were seen once. Patients included in sequencing had previously demonstrated CD8+CD57+ cell expansion by flow cytometry. What was sequenced was sorted CD4+, CD8+, or CD8+CD57+ T cells (not recorded which) from PBMCs. The receptor source for this set is a human donor with aplastic anemia.

This clonotype appeared many times. The chain recombines TRBV28 with TRBJ1-2; TRBD1 matches 7 bases. The CDR3 extends over 16 amino acids. Germline CDR1 reads MDHEN; CDR2 reads SYDVKM. After removal of 6 bases from V and 3 bases from J, the junction contained 13 bases not matched to a gene. CDR3 coding DNA: TGTGCCAGCAGCCCCAGGACGACAGGGTTTCACTATGGCTACACCTTC. Translation gives CASSPRTTGFHYGYTF.

This clonotype came up many times. The V call is TRBV20-1, the J call TRBJ2-7, with no clear D. From germline, CDR1 is DFQATT and CDR2 SNEGSKA (reference sequence). V was trimmed by 2 bases and J by 5 bases, leaving 4 bases between them. The CDR3 contains 10 residues. CDR3 loop: CSARIDEQYF. The CDR3 region has the DNA TGCAGTGCTAGAATTGACGAGCAGTACTTC.

This clonotype was observed at least ten times. The chain links TRBV28 to TRBJ1-6; D not certain. V gave up 3 bases and J gave up 6 bases, with 9 bases separating them. Germline V gene lookup returns CDR1 MDHEN and CDR2 SYDVKM. The CDR3 length is 14 residues. CDR3 nucleotide sequence: TGTGCCAGCAGTTTGAGACGGGTTAATTCACCCCTCCACTTT. This translates into CASSLRRVNSPLHF.

This clonotype occurred a few times. This chain joins TRBV7-2 and TRBJ2-3; D uncertain. Trimming stripped 3 bases from V and 11 bases from J, with 9 bases between. CDR3 length equals 11 residues. Germline CDR1 SGHTA, CDR2 FQGNSA. CDR3 DNA: TGTGCCAGCAGCTTCGCAACAAGGCAGTATTTT. Translated: CASSFATRQYF.

The CDR3: CATSSDRDTGELFF. CDR3 coding DNA: TGTGCCACCAGCAGTGACAGGGACACCGGGGAGCTGTTTTTT. The chain joins TRBV15 to TRBJ2-2; 7 bases map to TRBD1. In germline, CDR1 is LNHNV, CDR2 YYDKDF (reference sequence). This CDR3 has 14 residues. V trimming: 3 bases; J trimming: 3 bases; junction bases outside the gene matches: 1.

The chain is built from TRBV27 and TRBJ1-2; 7 bases are shared with TRBD1. There are 13 residues in the CDR3. Germline CDR1 is MNHEY and CDR2 is SMNVEV (reference sequence). After removal of 4 bases from V and 4 bases from J, the junction contained 3 bases not matched to a gene. CDR3 region: CASSSTGFYGYTF. CDR3 sequence (DNA): TGTGCCAGCAGTTCGACAGGGTTCTATGGCTACACCTTC.

The chain employs TRBV7-6 and TRBJ1-1; TRBD1 agrees at 9 bases. V lost 5 bases and J lost 5; bases outside the gene matches: 6. Germline V lookup: CDR1 SGHVS, CDR2 FNYEAQ. CDR3 length: 14 residues. CDR3 bases: TGTGCCAGCAGCGCCGGGACAGGGAATACTGAAGCTTTCTTT. This sequence encodes CASSAGTGNTEAFF.

Many counts were recorded for this clonotype. This sequence joins TRBV7-9 and TRBJ2-7; tentatively, D is TRBD2 (5 bases). Germline V gene data show CDR1 as SEHNR and CDR2 as FQNEAQ (reference sequence). V lost 7 bases and J 2 bases, leaving 18 bases between the germline ends. The CDR3 loop spans 15 amino acids. CDR3 DNA: TGTGCCAGCACCGACGGGGTAGCCCTCACCTACGAGCAGTACTTC. Translating gives CASTDGVALTYEQYF.

This clonotype came up many times. The chain has TRBV7-9 and TRBJ2-7, with 11 bases fitting TRBD1. The V gene's germline CDR1 is SEHNR and CDR2 FQNEAQ (reference sequence). CDR3 length: 14 amino acids. Losses at the gene ends were 5 bases for V and 5 bases for J; bases not matched to a gene: 5. The CDR3 loop reads CASSEPGQGDEQYF. The CDR3 DNA sequence: TGTGCCAGCAGCGAACCGGGACAGGGGGACGAGCAGTACTTC.

The V and J genes are TRBV20-1 and TRBJ2-7; D possibly corresponds to TRBD1 (7 bases). The CDR3 runs to 14 residues. V was trimmed by 2 bases and J by 2 bases, leaving 13 bases between them. The germline V gene encodes CDR1 DFQATT and CDR2 SNEGSKA (reference sequence). CDR3 nucleotide sequence: TGCAGTGCTAGACCGGGGGACAGCACCTACGAGCAGTACTTC. This encodes CSARPGDSTYEQYF.

This clonotype was detected ten times or more. The chain is built from TRBV15 and TRBJ2-3; D is ambiguous. The V gene lost 2 bases and the J gene lost 6 bases, with 6 bases spanning the gap. This CDR3 is 12 amino acids long. Germline V lookup: CDR1 LNHNV, CDR2 YYDKDF (reference sequence). The CDR3 protein is CATSRKEDTQYF. CDR3 DNA sequence: TGTGCCACCAGCAGAAAGGAGGATACGCAGTATTTT.

Worth noting for this clonotype: A much larger clone sits a single nucleotide away, making a read error possible. V is TRBV5-5 and J is TRBJ2-3, with D maybe TRBD1 (6 bases). In germline, CDR1 is SGHKS, CDR2 YYEKEE (reference sequence). This CDR3 has 16 amino acids. In nucleotides, the CDR3 is TGTGCCAGCAGCTTGGAGGGGGTAGCCAGCACAGATGCGCAGTATTTT. Its protein is CASSLEGVASTDAQYF.

This clonotype was seen a few times. The chain employs TRBV12-5 and TRBJ2-2, with D possibly matching TRBD1 (6 bases). The CDR3 extends over 15 amino acids. Germline CDR1 is LGHNT and CDR2 is FRNRAP. V gave up 1 base and J gave up 7 bases, with 13 bases separating them. CDR3 nucleotides: TGTGCTAGTGGTTTGGGACAGGACCGTTACGGGGAGCTGTTTTTT. Translating gives CASGLGQDRYGELFF.

The gene calls are TRBV20-1 and TRBJ1-1; D is possibly TRBD1 (6 bases). Trimming shortened V by 7 bases and J by 5 bases, and 14 bases separated the two germline ends. Per the germline V gene, CDR1 is DFQATT and CDR2 is SNEGSKA (reference sequence). This CDR3 is 12 amino acids long. The DNA of the CDR3 is TGCAGTGTGGGCGGGGGGCGGACTGAAGCTTTCTTT. Translation: CSVGGGRTEAFF.

The table lists this clonotype with many counts. This sequence joins TRBV2 and TRBJ1-2; 8 bases map to TRBD1. The CDR3 contains 13 residues. Germline V gives CDR1 SNHLY, CDR2 FYNNEI. J lost 6 bases, V lost 3 bases, and 3 bases had no gene match. The DNA of the CDR3 is TGTGCCAGCAGTGATCGACAGGGGCATGGCTACACCTTC. Amino acids: CASSDRQGHGYTF.

This chain uses TRBV6-6 with TRBJ2-7; TRBD2 matches at 9 bases. CDR3 length: 15 amino acids. V gave up 5 bases and J gave up 3 bases; unmatched junction bases: 8. CDR1 and CDR2 (germline): MNHNY, SVGAGI (reference sequence). CDR3 in DNA: TGTGCCAGCAGTATATCCGGGACTAGCCTCTACGAGCAGTACTTC. Translation gives CASSISGTSLYEQYF.

The chain employs TRBV10-2 and TRBJ2-3, with D perhaps TRBD2 (5 bases). The length of the CDR3 is 14 residues. Germline V gives CDR1 WSHSY, CDR2 SAAADI. The V gene lost 4 bases and the J gene lost 2 bases, with 10 bases spanning the gap. CDR3 DNA: TGCGCCAGCAGTGTTGAGCGGTACACAGATACGCAGTATTTT. This sequence encodes CASSVERYTDTQYF.

This clonotype was found a few times. The chain couples TRBV7-9 to TRBJ2-1; 11 bases line up with TRBD2. Trimming cost V 7 bases and J 3 bases; bases outside gene matches: 11. The CDR3 loop spans 17 amino acids. CDR1 is SEHNR and CDR2 is FQNEAQ in the germline V gene (reference sequence). CDR3 DNA sequence: TGTGCCAGCACCCTCCCTCGACTAGCGGGGATCTACAATGAGCAGTTCTTC. This gives the protein CASTLPRLAGIYNEQFF.